This T cell receptor (beta chain) was identified in a study of preoperative IRX-2 immunotherapy in early breast cancer. TCRdb keeps only in-frame clones here, not all; method: immunoSEQ multiplex PCR. The data show 35,000 to 45,000 clones, approximately 80% seen once. Treatment indicated: preoperative locoregional IRX-2 cytokine immunotherapy. The sequence derives from a human donor with breast cancer. Material: tumor tissue, obtained after IRX-2 immunotherapy.

The CDR3 spells CASSPMGGGVQETQYF. In nucleotides, the CDR3 is TGTGCCAGCAGCCCCATGGGTGGGGGGGTACAAGAGACCCAGTACTTC. The V gene is TRBV11-3, the J gene TRBJ2-5; 7 positions agree with TRBD2. Germline V gene lookup returns CDR1 SGHNT and CDR2 YENEEA. The CDR3 consists of 16 residues. V was pared by 5 bases and J by 2 bases, with 11 bases of the junction left unmatched.